The entry below gives a single T cell receptor (beta chain) sequence along with its context. The antigen remains undetermined. The CDR3 end lies 3 residues beyond the end of the read and is filled in from the germline J gene. The sample originates from a study of T cells in women clearing cervical HPV infection. Study conclusions and caveats: TRBV6-7 abundance was lower in cases than controls (around 0.1% versus 0.15%).

This CDR3 comprises 14 residues. The V gene's germline CDR1 is MNHNS and CDR2 SASEGT. V was pared by 4 bases and J by 2 bases, with 1 base of the junction left unmatched. The protocol was immunoSEQ multiplex PCR, while the TCRdb copy is restricted to in-frame clones and leaves out a portion. This sample's table has approximately 49,000 clones. Input material: blood buffy coat. This TCR came from a woman between 18 and 69 years old with a cervical HPV16 infection that either progressed to CIN3+ or cleared (not recorded which). The V call is TRBV6-1, the J call TRBJ2-7; 11 bases fit TRBD1. The part of the CDR3 DNA that was read is TGTGCCAGCAGTGTGGGACAGGGGGCCTACGAG. This gives the protein CASSVGQGAYE. The whole CDR3 protein reads CASSVGQGAYEQYF.